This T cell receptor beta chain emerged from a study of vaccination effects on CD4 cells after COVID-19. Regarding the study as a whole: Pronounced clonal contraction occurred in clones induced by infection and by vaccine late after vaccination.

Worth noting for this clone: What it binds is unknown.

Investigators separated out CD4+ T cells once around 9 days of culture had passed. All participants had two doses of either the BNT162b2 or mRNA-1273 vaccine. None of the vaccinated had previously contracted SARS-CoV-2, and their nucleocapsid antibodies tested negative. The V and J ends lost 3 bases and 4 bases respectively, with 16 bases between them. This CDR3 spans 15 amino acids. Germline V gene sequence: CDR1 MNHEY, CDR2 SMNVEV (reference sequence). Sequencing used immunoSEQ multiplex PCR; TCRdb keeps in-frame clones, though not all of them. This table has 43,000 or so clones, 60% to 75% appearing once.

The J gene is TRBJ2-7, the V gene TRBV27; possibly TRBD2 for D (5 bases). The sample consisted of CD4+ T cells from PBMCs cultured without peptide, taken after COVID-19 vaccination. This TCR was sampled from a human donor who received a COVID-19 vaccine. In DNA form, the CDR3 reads TGTGCCAGCAGTTTTATCGAGCGGCCCCGATACGAGCAGTACTTC. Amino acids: CASSFIERPRYEQYF.